These 10 T cell receptor beta chains originate from one sample sequenced in a study of blood T cell repertoires in COVID-19. Clones were sequenced by immunoSEQ multiplex PCR, and TCRdb holds only the in-frame ones, with some missing. The sample lists a few hundred thousand clones, around 80% seen once, with 1.4% in the top ten. Sequenced sample: peripheral blood. These receptors were taken from a middle-aged woman who had recovered from COVID-19.

The chain has TRBV1 and TRBJ2-5; the DNA was not compared with TRBD2, the D call given in the table. TRBV1 represents a pseudogene. The CDR3 runs to 20 residues. This CDR3 reads CTSSLQFAGTSGGAGETQYF. The CDR3 region has the DNA TGCACCAGCAGCCTCCAGTTTGCCGGGACTAGCGGGGGGGCCGGAGAGACCCAGTACTTC.

This sequence joins TRBV10-3 and TRBJ2-2, with 15 bases fitting TRBD2. The J segment lost 1 base and the V segment lost 4 bases, leaving 4 bases of the junction unmatched. Germline V gene sequence: CDR1 ENHRY, CDR2 SYGVKD. The CDR3 covers 18 residues. For the CDR3, the DNA is TGTGCCATCAGTGCGGGACTAGCGGGGGGCTTGAACACCGGGGAGCTGTTTTTT. Its translation: CAISAGLAGGLNTGELFF.

The gene calls are TRBV7-8 and TRBJ2-5; 11 bases agree with TRBD2. Looked up from germline, CDR1 is SGHVS and CDR2 is FQNEAQ. This CDR3 is 16 amino acids long. J was trimmed by 4 bases and V by 1 base; bases with no gene match: 5. In DNA, the CDR3 is TGTGCCAGCAGCTTAGTTAGCGGGGGGGCCCCAGAGACCCAGTACTTC. Residues: CASSLVSGGAPETQYF.

The table lists this clone with a few counts. The genes are TRBV5-1 and TRBJ2-2; 8 nucleotides agree with TRBD1. This CDR3 comprises 14 residues. The junction had 2 bases not matched to a gene; V was cut back by 0 bases and J by 7 bases. Germline V gene sequence: CDR1 SGHRS, CDR2 YFSETQ. The CDR3 DNA follows: TGCGCCAGCAGCTTGGCAGGGGGCGGCGGGGAGCTGTTTTTT. This sequence encodes CASSLAGGGGELFF.

The rearrangement links TRBV7-3 to TRBJ2-5, with a tentative D call TRBD1 (6 bases). This CDR3 has 13 residues. The germline gives CDR1 SGHTA, CDR2 FQGTGA. V lost 5 bases and J 5 bases, leaving 12 bases between the germline ends. The CDR3 bases are TGTGCCAGCAGCCCACAGGGTTCCGAGACCCAGTACTTC. Protein: CASSPQGSETQYF.

CDR3 region: CASRYPGQGDTQYF. Written as DNA, the CDR3 is TGTGCCAGCAGGTACCCGGGACAGGGGGATACGCAGTATTTT. The chain joins TRBV6-6 to TRBJ2-3; 10 nucleotides align to TRBD1. This CDR3 has 14 amino acids. Germline V lookup: CDR1 MNHNY, CDR2 SVGAGI (reference sequence). Trimming took 6 bases from V and 6 from J; bases not matched to a gene: 6.

This chain links TRBV5-8 with TRBJ1-5; D uncertain. The CDR3 has 14 residues. V was shortened by 0 bases and J by 4 bases, with 8 bases between the two germline ends. Germline CDR1 and CDR2: SGHTS and YDEGEE. In DNA form, the CDR3 reads TGTGCCAGCAGCTTGGAGCATTTGAATCAGCCCCAGCATTTT. Its protein product is CASSLEHLNQPQHF.

The chain is built from TRBV27 and TRBJ2-1; tentative D call: TRBD1 (6 bases). The germline V gene has CDR1 MNHEY and CDR2 SMNVEV (reference sequence). The V gene lost 6 bases and the J gene lost 6 bases, with 15 bases spanning the gap. The CDR3 contains 14 residues. The CDR3 loop reads CASSSQGTSNEQFF. In DNA form, the CDR3 reads TGTGCCAGCAGCAGCCAAGGGACAAGCAATGAGCAGTTCTTC.

The J gene is TRBJ1-2, the V gene TRBV2; D remains unclear. The germline CDR1 and CDR2 sequences are SNHLY and FYNNEI. V shed 4 bases and J shed 7 bases, with 7 bases lying between them. The CDR3 runs to 11 residues. CDR3 region: CASSVGAGYTF. Here the CDR3 DNA reads TGTGCCAGCAGTGTAGGAGCTGGCTACACCTTC.

The chain combines TRBV24-1 with TRBJ1-5; D is undetermined. Deletions cut 11 bases from V and 2 bases from J, with 15 bases between. Germline V CDR1 and CDR2: KGHDR, SFDVKD. The CDR3 runs 14 residues. This chain's CDR3 is CAILSRGGNQPQHF. The CDR3, as DNA: TGTGCCATCCTCAGCAGAGGCGGCAATCAGCCCCAGCATTTT.